This T cell receptor (beta chain) stems from a study of T cell clonality in common variable immunodeficiency (dated by TCRdb to 2013 to 2016). Summary of the overall study and its limitations: TCRbeta clonality was higher in CVID subjects than in healthy controls (t-test p = 0.018), and the increase was most characteristic of about a third of subjects. Even though DNA input was equal, the average per sample came to some 90,000 unique sequences for controls compared with 25,000 to 40,000 for CVID samples. Correlations between repertoire features and clinical complications were limited by patient heterogeneity within the CVID cohort. CVID subjects shared fewer TCRbeta clones with each other than healthy controls did (p < 0.0001). According to the authors, figuring out what caused the increased clonality in CVID would require sequencing the repertoires of T cell subpopulations. Reportedly, TCRbeta sequences from CVID had fewer deletions and N-nucleotide insertions, and highly modified clones with 13 or more V deletions were absent from CVID.

CVID was diagnosed by standard criteria: serum IgG, IgA and/or IgM reduced below normal range, plus specific antibody deficiency. The CVID group comprised about 46 subjects, roughly 15 female and 29 male, aged 9 to 64 years with a mean age of around 40. Most of the CVID patients and most of the healthy controls were of Caucasian heritage. At the time of study participation, every CVID subject had been on replacement immunoglobulin therapy for one year or longer. When blood was collected, none of the CVID subjects were ill or on immunomodulatory or immunosuppressive medication. Heparinized peripheral whole blood samples of about 4.5 to 8.5 ml were obtained from each donor. Genomic DNA from adults with common variable immune deficiency (CVID) and from healthy adult controls was used to sequence TCRbeta CDR3 repertoires. Diluted blood was subjected to density centrifugation over Hypaque 1077 or Ficoll-Paque for isolation of peripheral blood mononuclear cells. Genomic DNA was extracted from unsorted mononuclear cells by Qiagen column purification or by a centrifugation-based method.

V lost 4 bases and J lost 4 bases, and the count of bases not matched to a germline gene is 6. The germline V gene (reference sequence) gives CDR1 as SGHAT and CDR2 as FQDESV. From cysteine to phenylalanine, the CDR3 is 14 amino acids long. Shown are 33 bases from within the CDR3, in frame from base 1. Equivalent amounts of genomic DNA from CVID and control samples were used as sequencing input. For every sample, a 60 bp segment covering the rearranged TCRbeta CDR3 region was amplified and then sequenced. The immunoSEQ assay, a bias-corrected multiplex PCR combined with high-throughput sequencing, was used to amplify TCRbeta. As for how the authors treated the data: Every unique nucleotide sequence was considered a clone and was annotated with V, D and J genes, copy number and frequency. Sequences were labeled productive if in frame, and non-productive if out of frame or containing stop codons. As previously described, clonality was computed from Shannon's entropy. The predicted amino acid sequences of productive clones were used to derive mean CDR3 Kyte-Doolittle hydropathy. Using the R hclust function, scaled V gene usage was clustered hierarchically with Manhattan distance and complete linkage. Sharing of clones by CDR3 amino acid sequence was evaluated through resampling of 12 repertoires per group over 100 rounds. Repertoires were searched for 70 published EBV-specific and a few hundred published CMV-specific TCRbeta sequences. A couple of CVID samples that yielded fewer than 10,000 sequences were excluded from the analysis, so 42 CVID repertoires were retained. This immuneACCESS table, as held by TCRdb, lists in-frame sequences with V and J called but not all clones. Of the missing ones, under half trace to an unresolved V gene in checked studies; the others have no known cause. V and J calls and clone size are as listed in that table; D and trimming were resolved from the DNA. This sample has about 28,000 clones in the table, none counted a single time. The ten largest clones take up 3% to 3.5% of the sample.

This clone turned up a few times. There is no known antigen for this receptor. The read falls 3 residues short of the CDR3 end, and the missing part is taken from the germline J gene. The chain uses TRBV11-1 and TRBJ1-2, with 7 middle bases fitting TRBD1. This TCR was sampled from a human donor with common variable immunodeficiency. Material: peripheral blood mononuclear cells. Here the CDR3 is given as CASSSTTGTYGYTF. The sequenced CDR3 bases are TGTGCCAGCAGCTCTACGACAGGGACCTATGGC.